Below, 9 T cell receptor beta chains from the same sample are listed, as sequenced in a study of regulatory T cells in long-lasting Graves disease. Arm-PCR of CDR3 regions and iRepertoire HTBI primers were the basis on which TCR beta libraries were built. TCRdb reprocessed the multiplex PCR reads with MiXCR, giving one entry per CDR3 protein. The profile shows 450,000 to 500,000 distinct CDR3 sequences, around 15% of them singletons. The time point was: newly diagnosed GD, antithyroid drugs for less than 3 months. PBMC RNA served as the TCR library source. These data were also filed under a second study, of T cells in Graves' hyperthyroidism and ophthalmopathy.

The material sequenced was peripheral blood mononuclear cells (PBMCs), taken at new diagnosis, from a patient treated with antithyroid drugs. Receptor source: a man aged 40-55 years with Graves disease.

J is TRBJ2-7 and V is TRBV4-1; tentatively, D is TRBD1 or TRBD2 (6 bases each). This CDR3 has 14 residues. CDR1 MGHRA and CDR2 YSYEKL come from the germline V gene. V lost 8 bases, J lost 5 bases, and 19 bases lay in between. The CDR3 DNA sequence: TGCGCCAGCGGCGGGACCCAGGGGTTCGACGAGCAGTACTTC. Translating gives CASGGTQGFDEQYF.

J is TRBJ2-3 and V is TRBV6-1; maybe TRBD2 (5 bases). The germline V gene has CDR1 MNHNS and CDR2 SASEGT. CDR3 length equals 17 residues. The V end was cut by 6 bases, the J end by 1 base, with 20 bases between. This CDR3 reads CASSPLRAPGGTDTQYF. The CDR3 DNA reads as TGTGCCAGCAGCCCCCTTAGGGCCCCCGGGGGCACAGATACGCAGTATTTT.

This clonotype has only a few counts. This chain uses TRBV19 with TRBJ1-1; 9 bases match TRBD1. The V and J ends lost 5 bases and 7 bases, in that order; junction bases with no gene match: 14. The CDR3 consists of 16 residues. In germline, CDR1 is LNHDA, CDR2 SQIVND (reference sequence). The CDR3 DNA reads TGTGCCAGTAGTCCTTGGGACAGGGCACACTTGGGTGAAGCTTTCTTT. Translating gives CASSPWDRAHLGEAFF.

This clonotype appeared many times. V gene TRBV11-3 combines with J gene TRBJ2-7; tentative D call: TRBD1 (5 bases). Germline V CDR1 and CDR2: SGHNT, YENEEA. CDR3 length: 14 residues. V dropped 5 bases and J dropped 5 bases, with 16 bases sitting between them. The CDR3 here is CASSPTQGSDEQYF. CDR3 in DNA: TGTGCCAGCAGCCCCACTCAGGGAAGCGACGAGCAGTACTTC.

A few counts support this clonotype. The CDR3 DNA follows: TGCAGCGTTGATGGTGGGGTGAGACAGGACAGCACAGATACGCAGTATTTT. This encodes CSVDGGVRQDSTDTQYF. V usage is TRBV29-1 and J usage is TRBJ2-3; maybe TRBD1 (6 bases). The germline gives CDR1 SQVTM, CDR2 ANQGSEA. V was pared by 3 bases and J by 0 bases, with 19 bases between. CDR3 size: 17 residues.

The genes are TRBV25-1 and TRBJ1-4; unclear D gene. CDR3 size: 15 residues. Per the germline V gene, CDR1 is MGHDK and CDR2 is SYGVNS. V was shortened by 3 bases and J by 0 bases, with 8 bases between the two germline ends. CDR3 loop: CASSDPTATNEKLFF. For the CDR3, the DNA is TGTGCCAGCAGTGATCCAACCGCAACTAATGAAAAACTGTTTTTT.

This clonotype was seen at least ten times. The V call is TRBV27, the J call TRBJ2-7; TRBD1 aligns across 9 bases. The CDR3 totals 14 residues. Unmatched junction bases numbered 7, after V lost 3 bases and J lost 7 bases. Germline V CDR1 and CDR2: MNHEY, SMNVEV (reference sequence). CDR3 loop: CASSLSTGGLEQYF. The CDR3 DNA reads TGTGCCAGCAGTTTGTCCACAGGGGGCCTGGAGCAGTACTTC.

The V call is TRBV6-5, the J call TRBJ2-7; D unclear. V dropped 2 bases and J dropped 2 bases, with 16 bases sitting between them. The germline V gene encodes CDR1 MNHEY and CDR2 SVGAGI. This CDR3 region has 16 residues. Here the CDR3 DNA reads TGTGCCAGCAGTTACCAGTTTAATACACCACCCTACGAGCAGTACTTC. It encodes CASSYQFNTPPYEQYF.

This clonotype has at least ten counts. V gene TRBV20-1 combines with J gene TRBJ1-5, with TRBD1 identical over 10 bases. Trimming took 2 bases from V and 7 from J; bases not matched to a gene: 5. Germline CDR1 reads DFQATT; CDR2 reads SNEGSKA (reference sequence). This CDR3 spans 14 amino acids. The CDR3 DNA reads TGCAGTGCTAGAAGGGGACAGGGGCACCAGCCCCAGCATTTT. Its protein product is CSARRGQGHQPQHF.